This T cell receptor beta chain was identified during a study of cytomegalovirus exposure and HLA in healthy donors. PCR used 60 Vbeta primers and 13 Jbeta primers. Here immunoSEQ multiplex PCR was the method, and the copy in TCRdb shows in-frame clones only, minus some. The sample holds some 220,000 clones, more than 75% seen once. The sequenced sample consisted of PBMCs. The TCR sequence derives from a girl aged 2-15 years in good health and CMV-seronegative.

In nucleotides, the CDR3 is TGTGCCATCAGTGAGGACAGCGGGGGGACTGCTTACGAGCAGTACTTC. Protein product: CAISEDSGGTAYEQYF. The genes are TRBV10-3 and TRBJ2-5; TRBD2 aligns across 9 bases. The DNA matches TRBJ2-7 better at its end, which makes the J call doubtful. The germline V gene has CDR1 ENHRY and CDR2 SYGVKD. The CDR3 extends over 16 amino acids.